These 23 T cell receptor beta chains came from one sample sequenced in a study of T-cell memory formation after mild COVID-19. TCRdb reprocessed the 5' RACE reads via MiXCR and lists one record per CDR3 protein. In the table there are roughly 130,000 distinct CDR3 sequences, approximately 15% of which are singletons. Sequenced input: PBMCs or a T cell subset sorted from them (not recorded which). The receptors originated from a man aged 18 to 29 who had mild COVID-19 (a few samples of this study predate the infection). Cell type and time point are not known.

This clonotype was seen a handful of times. This chain uses TRBV7-9 with TRBJ2-5, with 7 bases fitting TRBD1. The CDR3 length is 15 residues. Looked up from germline, CDR1 is SEHNR and CDR2 is FQNEAQ (reference sequence). The ends lost 6 bases at V and 5 bases at J; junction bases unmatched: 12. CDR3 bases: TGTGCCAGCAGTCCTCTCGACAGGGCTCCGGAGACCCAGTACTTC. Amino acids: CASSPLDRAPETQYF.

This chain uses TRBV12-3 or TRBV12-4 with TRBJ1-5; D not certain. This CDR3 is 15 amino acids long. V lost 1 base to trimming and J lost 0 bases, with 7 bases between them. The CDR3 nucleotides read TGTGCCAGCAGTTTAGGACCGGATAGCAATCAGCCCCAGCATTTT. Protein sequence: CASSLGPDSNQPQHF.

This clonotype appeared many times. The gene calls are TRBV6-5 and TRBJ2-3; D uncertain. Germline CDR1 MNHEY, CDR2 SVGAGI. The CDR3 is 15 amino acids. Trimming left V 2 bases short and J 7 bases short, with 16 bases between. The CDR3 DNA follows: TGTGCCAGCAGTTACGGTGGTGGTTTTATGAATACGCAGTATTTT. Its protein is CASSYGGGFMNTQYF.

There are a few counts of this clonotype. J is TRBJ2-3 and V is TRBV7-2; 11 bases are a match to TRBD1. The germline V gene encodes CDR1 SGHTA and CDR2 FQGNSA. The trim removed 1 base at V and 3 bases at J, leaving 3 bases unmatched. The length of the CDR3 is 16 residues. CDR3 protein: CASSLVGTGGTDTQYF. The DNA of the CDR3 is TGTGCCAGCAGCTTAGTAGGGACAGGGGGAACAGATACGCAGTATTTT. Based on the CDR3 plus reference TRBV7-2 and TRBJ2-3, the full variable domain is GAGVSQSPSNKVTEKGKDVELRCDPISGHTALYWYRQSLGQGLEFLIYFQGNSAPDKSGLPSDRFSAERTGGSVSTLTIQRTQQEDSAVYLCASSLVGTGGTDTQYFGPGTRLTVL.

The CDR3 spells CASSPDRGVGNSPLHF. In DNA form, the CDR3 reads TGTGCCAGCAGCCCGGACAGGGGAGTCGGTAATTCACCCCTCCACTTT. The V gene is TRBV5-4, the J gene TRBJ1-6, with 9 bases aligning to TRBD1. CDR3 size: 16 residues. The V and J ends lost 4 bases and 6 bases, in that order; junction bases with no gene match: 8. CDR1 and CDR2 from the germline V gene are SGHNT and YYREEE (reference sequence).

This clonotype was recorded a few times. J is TRBJ2-1 and V is TRBV5-1; possible D gene TRBD2, 5 bases. The germline gives CDR1 SGHRS, CDR2 YFSETQ. This CDR3 spans 14 amino acids. Trimming removed 1 base from V and 8 bases from J, with 13 bases in between. DNA for the CDR3: TGCGCCAGCAGCTTGTCGCTAGCCAGGTATGAGCAGTTCTTC. This translates into CASSLSLARYEQFF.

This clonotype was seen more than once but under ten times. The chain is built from TRBV7-2 and TRBJ1-2; maybe TRBD1 (5 bases). Trimming took 5 bases from V and 2 from J, leaving 15 bases between them. Looked up from germline, CDR1 is SGHTA and CDR2 is FQGNSA. There are 15 residues in the CDR3. The CDR3 here is CASSHPGDWNYGYTF. The DNA of the CDR3 is TGTGCCAGCAGCCACCCGGGGGACTGGAACTATGGCTACACCTTC.

This clonotype came up many times. The chain carries TRBV4-2 and TRBJ1-2; D remains unclear. The CDR3 has 12 residues. CDR1 is LGHNA and CDR2 is YNFKEQ in the germline V gene. V was cut by 1 base and J by 6 bases, with 6 bases left in between. CDR3 amino acids: CASSQVGDGYTF. The CDR3 DNA is TGTGCCAGCAGCCAAGTCGGGGATGGCTACACCTTC.

This clonotype was picked up many times. This rearrangement joins TRBV6-5 to TRBJ2-3; possible D gene TRBD1, 6 bases. The CDR3 consists of 12 residues. Germline-derived CDR1 and CDR2 are MNHEY and SVGAGI. Deletions cut 8 bases from V and 3 bases from J, with 9 bases between. This CDR3 is CASGGSTDTQYF. Here the CDR3 DNA reads TGTGCCAGCGGGGGCTCTACAGATACGCAGTATTTT.

The chain carries TRBV28 and TRBJ1-2, with D possibly TRBD1 on 6 matching bases. The CDR3 is 14 amino acids. Germline values: CDR1 MDHEN, CDR2 SYDVKM. The ends were cut back, 5 bases at V and 7 bases at J, with 17 bases in the middle. The CDR3 is CASSRRGGPFGYTF. The CDR3 nucleotides read TGTGCCAGCAGTAGACGGGGGGGCCCCTTTGGCTACACCTTC.

This clonotype occurred a few times. The chain uses TRBV5-1 and TRBJ1-6, with 8 bases matching TRBD1. Germline assignment: CDR1 SGHRS and CDR2 YFSETQ. V shed 4 bases, J shed 10 bases, and the junction held 13 bases outside the gene matches. This CDR3 contains 16 residues. DNA for the CDR3: TGCGCCAGCAGCCGGGGCGGTGAGACAGGGGTCTCACCCCTCCACTTT. Translation: CASSRGGETGVSPLHF.

There are many counts of this clonotype. This chain connects TRBV5-1 to TRBJ2-3, with D tentatively TRBD2 (6 bases). The CDR3 is made up of 15 amino acids. Trimming left V 0 bases short and J 2 bases short, with 10 bases between. CDR1 is SGHRS and CDR2 is YFSETQ in the germline V gene. CDR3 protein: CASSLADYATDTQYF. The CDR3 DNA reads as TGCGCCAGCAGCTTGGCGGACTACGCCACAGATACGCAGTATTTT.

The chain has TRBV6-1 and TRBJ1-2; D unclear. CDR1 MNHNS and CDR2 SASEGT come from the germline V gene. This CDR3 has 13 residues. V was clipped by 6 bases and J by 4 bases, with 12 bases between them. In nucleotides, the CDR3 is TGTGCCAGCAGAACCAACCTGGCCTATGGCTACACCTTC. The encoded protein is CASRTNLAYGYTF.

This chain links TRBV12-3 or TRBV12-4 with TRBJ1-5, with 10 bases identical to TRBD1. The length of the CDR3 is 15 residues. V lost 5 bases, J lost 4 bases, and 5 bases stayed unmatched. This CDR3 is CASSPRDRGNQPQHF. In DNA, the CDR3 is TGTGCCAGCAGTCCCCGGGACAGGGGAAATCAGCCCCAGCATTTT.

This clonotype was detected a few times. The chain uses TRBV4-1 and TRBJ1-2; D may be TRBD1 (5 bases). Germline values: CDR1 MGHRA, CDR2 YSYEKL. CDR3 length: 14 residues. Trimming stripped 0 bases from V and 2 bases from J, with 7 bases between. The CDR3 loop is CASSQDQGNYGYTF. The CDR3 nucleotides read TGCGCCAGCAGCCAAGATCAGGGAAACTATGGCTACACCTTC.

Remarks on this clonotype: The junction departs from germline at one end; a sequencing error may be responsible. The chain is built from TRBV6-2 or TRBV6-3 and TRBJ2-1; D may be TRBD1 (6 bases). This CDR3 is built from 14 residues. Per germline, CDR1 MNHEY and CDR2 SVGEGT. CDR3 in DNA: TGTGACAGCAGTTACCGGGACAAATACAATGAGCAGTTCTTC. It translates to CDSSYRDKYNEQFF.

This clonotype was seen a few times. The V call is TRBV27, the J call TRBJ1-1; D is possibly TRBD1 (5 bases). The V end lost 5 bases, the J end lost 6 bases, and 16 bases lay between the germline ends. Germline V gene data show CDR1 as MNHEY and CDR2 as SMNVEV (reference sequence). The CDR3 totals 14 residues. The CDR3 is CASSPLVGTSEAFF. Here the CDR3 DNA reads TGTGCCAGCAGTCCCCTCGTGGGGACGTCTGAAGCTTTCTTT.

This clonotype has ten or more counts. The V and J genes are TRBV23-1 and TRBJ2-3, with 11 nucleotides matching TRBD1. TRBV23-1 is assigned to the ORF class and has an uncertain function. V lost 0 bases to trimming and J lost 1 base; unmatched junction nucleotides: 3. The CDR3 has 17 amino acids. The CDR3 region has the DNA TGCGCCAGCAGTCAATCCGGGACAGGGGGTTGCACAGATACGCAGTATTTT. It is translated as CASSQSGTGGCTDTQYF.

This clonotype showed up just a few times. This rearrangement joins TRBV5-1 to TRBJ1-1; D unresolved. CDR1 and CDR2 (germline): SGHRS, YFSETQ. The CDR3 extends over 17 amino acids. Deletions cut 1 base from V and 5 bases from J, with 21 bases between. CDR3 amino acids: CASSLNSYSLVGTEAFF. The CDR3, as DNA: TGCGCCAGCAGCTTGAACAGTTACTCACTTGTCGGAACTGAAGCTTTCTTT. Full variable domain (missing parts from reference TRBV5-1 and TRBJ1-1): KAGVTQTPRYLIKTRGQQVTLSCSPISGHRSVSWYQQTPGQGLQFLFEYFSETQRNKGNFPGRFSGRQFSNSRSEMNVSTLELGDSALYLCASSLNSYSLVGTEAFFGQGTRLTVV.

This sequence joins TRBV18 and TRBJ2-2; weak D call: TRBD1 (5 bases). The CDR3 is 15 residues long. The V gene lost 10 bases and the J gene lost 4 bases, with 19 bases spanning the gap. Germline loops: CDR1 KGHSH, CDR2 LQKENI. CDR3 loop: CATQRGKISTGELFF. CDR3 coding DNA: TGTGCCACCCAAAGGGGAAAGATCTCCACCGGGGAGCTGTTTTTT. The full variable domain, rest sourced from reference TRBV18 and TRBJ2-2, is NAGVMQNPRHLVRRRGQEARLRCSPMKGHSHVYWYRQLPEEGLKFMVYLQKENIIDESGMPKERFSAEFPKEGPSILRIQQVVRGDSAAYFCATQRGKISTGELFFGEGSRLTVL.

The chain has TRBV7-9 and TRBJ2-7, with D maybe TRBD1 (6 bases). CDR3 size: 15 residues. Germline lookup yields CDR1 SEHNR and CDR2 FQNEAQ (reference sequence). The ends were cut back, 5 bases at V and 2 bases at J, with 16 bases in the middle. The CDR3 DNA is TGTGCCAGCAGCCCTCCAAGACAGGCTACCTACGAGCAGTACTTC. Its translation: CASSPPRQATYEQYF.

This clonotype was seen ten or more times. The V call is TRBV7-9, the J call TRBJ1-6, with a weak D call TRBD1 (6 bases). The CDR3 is made up of 15 amino acids. V dropped 3 bases and J dropped 10 bases, with 16 bases sitting between them. CDR1 and CDR2 from the germline V gene are SEHNR and FQNEAQ (reference sequence). CDR3 in amino acids: CASSLAGARSSPLHF. In DNA, the CDR3 is TGTGCCAGCAGCTTGGCAGGGGCGCGGAGCTCACCCCTCCACTTT. The full variable domain, completed using reference TRBV7-9 and TRBJ1-6, is DTGVSQNPRHKITKRGQNVTFRCDPISEHNRLYWYRQTLGQGPEFLTYFQNEAQLEKSRLLSDRFSAERPKGSFSTLEIQRTEQGDSAMYLCASSLAGARSSPLHFGNGTRLTVT.

The chain is built from TRBV29-1 and TRBJ2-5; D gene unclear. With 1 base removed from V and 6 bases from J, the gap between germline ends came to 12 bases. CDR3 length: 13 amino acids. The germline gives CDR1 SQVTM, CDR2 ANQGSEA. The DNA for the CDR3 is TGCAGCGTTGAAGGCCCCGGTGGGAAGACCCAGTACTTC. This codes for CSVEGPGGKTQYF. The variable domain in full, with the rest retrieved from reference TRBV29-1 and TRBJ2-5, is SAVISQKPSRDICQRGTSLTIQCQVDSQVTMMFWYRQQPGQSLTLIATANQGSEATYESGFVIDKFPISRPNLTFSTLTVSNMSPEDSSIYLCSVEGPGGKTQYFGPGTRLLVL.